Following are 11 T cell receptor beta chains from one sample sequenced in a study of glioma-infiltrating T cells. TCR alpha and beta CDR3 regions were amplified from RNA using iRepertoire nested multiplex PCR. TCRdb reanalysed the multiplex PCR reads using MiXCR and keeps one entry per CDR3 protein. The sample lists roughly 200,000 distinct CDR3 sequences, more than 25% seen once, with roughly 21% in the top ten. The sample comprised glioma tissue, nonneoplastic brain tissue, or PBMCs (not recorded which). These receptors were collected from a human donor with low-grade glioma or glioblastoma, undergoing nonglioma brain surgery, or in good health (not recorded which).

To note about this clonotype: A read error may be the cause here, since a much bigger clone is one base away. The rearrangement joins TRBV5-1 to TRBJ2-3; no reliable D call. Trimming left V 1 base short and J 4 bases short, with 10 bases between. The germline CDR1 and CDR2 sequences are SGHRS and YFSETQ. This CDR3 spans 14 amino acids. CDR3 in amino acids: CASSLSRPPDTQYF. In DNA, the CDR3 is TGCGCCAGCAGCTTGTCCCGACCCCCAGATACGCAGTATTTT.

In regard to this clonotype: Here the CDR3 omits its conserved ending phenylalanine or tryptophan, so a read error is the likely source. The CDR3 is CANSFGQEGTDTQYL. DNA for the CDR3: TGTGCCAACAGCTTTGGACAGGAGGGCACAGATACGCAGTATTTA. The chain recombines TRBV15 with TRBJ2-3; 7 bases align to TRBD1. The CDR3 contains 15 residues. The V gene's germline CDR1 is LNHNV and CDR2 YYDKDF (reference sequence).

This clonotype was counted once. The chain has TRBV20-1 and TRBJ2-3; TRBD2 is a possible D gene (5 bases). V gave up 2 bases and J gave up 4 bases, with 13 bases separating them. The germline V gene encodes CDR1 DFQATT and CDR2 SNEGSKA (reference sequence). The CDR3 totals 14 residues. The CDR3 region is CSARSEGLADTQYF. CDR3 nucleotide sequence: TGCAGTGCTAGAAGTGAGGGCCTAGCAGATACGCAGTATTTT.

Concerning this clonotype: The junction does not match germline at one end; this may be a read error. The chain combines TRBV19 with TRBJ2-7; the match to TRBD2 covers 11 bases. Germline V gene lookup returns CDR1 LNHDA and CDR2 SQIVND (reference sequence). This CDR3 region has 16 residues. CDR3 nucleotides: TGTCCCAGTAGTGCGGGGACTAGCGGTACCCCCTACGAGCAGTACTTC. Translating it yields CPSSAGTSGTPYEQYF.

This clonotype has at least ten counts. The gene calls are TRBV7-6 and TRBJ2-1; TRBD2 aligns across 8 bases. The CDR3 is 15 residues long. Germline V lookup: CDR1 SGHVS, CDR2 FNYEAQ. With 5 bases clipped from V and 7 bases from J, the junction kept 10 bases outside the gene matches. The CDR3 DNA follows: TGTGCCAGCAGCATTTTAGCGGGATATGGGAATGAGCAGTTCTTC. Translating it yields CASSILAGYGNEQFF.

This clonotype was recorded at least ten times. This chain links TRBV2 with TRBJ1-1; D gene uncertain. V lost 3 bases and J lost 7, with 12 bases in between. Per the germline V gene, CDR1 is SNHLY and CDR2 is FYNNEI. The CDR3 is 13 residues long. The CDR3 region is CASSEGMRDEAFF. In DNA, the CDR3 is TGTGCCAGCAGTGAGGGGATGCGGGATGAAGCTTTCTTT.

This clonotype was counted at least ten times. The V and J genes are TRBV5-6 and TRBJ1-5; unclear D gene. The germline V and J ends were trimmed by 1 base and 4 bases, with 3 bases remaining between them. Germline assignment: CDR1 SGHDT and CDR2 YYEEEE. There are 12 residues in the CDR3. The CDR3 DNA sequence: TGTGCCAGCAGCTTGCAGAATCAGCCCCAGCATTTT. Residues: CASSLQNQPQHF.

This CDR3 reads CASSMGSAGVIQYF. CDR3 sequence (DNA): TGTGCCAGCAGTATGGGATCGGCGGGAGTCATTCAGTACTTC. The chain uses TRBV3-1 and TRBJ2-4; TRBD2 matches 7 bases. With 6 bases clipped from V and 9 bases from J, the junction kept 11 bases outside the gene matches. This CDR3 is 14 amino acids long. The V gene's germline CDR1 is LGHDT and CDR2 YNNKEL (reference sequence).

This clonotype was observed many times. The chain joins TRBV28 to TRBJ1-1; perhaps TRBD1 as D (6 bases). Germline V gene lookup returns CDR1 MDHEN and CDR2 SYDVKM. This CDR3 has 14 amino acids. V gave up 7 bases and J gave up 8 bases, with 20 bases separating them. The DNA of the CDR3 is TGTGCCAGCACCAAGGGGGACGGAGGCACCGAAGCTTTCTTT. Amino acid sequence: CASTKGDGGTEAFF.

About this clonotype: This could be a read error, since a much larger clone is one nucleotide away. CDR3 DNA sequence: TGTGCCATCAGTGAGTCACGCCGGGACGGGTTCACAGATACGCAGTATTTT. Residues: CAISESRRDGFTDTQYF. This chain links TRBV10-3 with TRBJ2-3; D is perhaps TRBD1 or TRBD2 (5 bases each). This CDR3 comprises 17 residues. Looked up from germline, CDR1 is ENHRY and CDR2 is SYGVKD. The V gene lost 0 bases and the J gene lost 2 bases, with 15 bases spanning the gap.

This clonotype came up many times. This rearrangement joins TRBV4-1 to TRBJ2-1; D is perhaps TRBD2 (5 bases). The germline V gene encodes CDR1 MGHRA and CDR2 YSYEKL. CDR3 size: 11 residues. Trimming stripped 6 bases from V and 11 bases from J, with 11 bases between. For the CDR3, the DNA is TGCGCCAGCAGTCGGGAAGGACAGCAGTTCTTC. Amino acid sequence: CASSREGQQFF.